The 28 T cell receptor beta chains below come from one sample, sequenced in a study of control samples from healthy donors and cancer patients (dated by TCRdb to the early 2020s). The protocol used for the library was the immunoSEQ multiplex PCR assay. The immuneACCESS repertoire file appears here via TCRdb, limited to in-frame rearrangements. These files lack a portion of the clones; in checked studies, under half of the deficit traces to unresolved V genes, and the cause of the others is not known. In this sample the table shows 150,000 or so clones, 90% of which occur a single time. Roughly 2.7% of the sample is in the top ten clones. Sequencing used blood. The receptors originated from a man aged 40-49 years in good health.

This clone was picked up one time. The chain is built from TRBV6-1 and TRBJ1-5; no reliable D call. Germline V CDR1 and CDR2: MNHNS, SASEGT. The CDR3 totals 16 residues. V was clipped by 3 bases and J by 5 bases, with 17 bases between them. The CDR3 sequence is CASSDLAGPGDQPQHF. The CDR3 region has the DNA TGTGCCAGCAGTGACCTTGCCGGTCCGGGAGATCAGCCCCAGCATTTT.

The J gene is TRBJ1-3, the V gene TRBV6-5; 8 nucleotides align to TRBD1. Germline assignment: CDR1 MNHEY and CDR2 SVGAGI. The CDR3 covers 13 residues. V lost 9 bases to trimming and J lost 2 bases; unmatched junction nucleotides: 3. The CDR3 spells CASFRGPGNTIYF. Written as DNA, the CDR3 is TGTGCCAGTTTCAGGGGGCCTGGAAACACCATATATTTT.

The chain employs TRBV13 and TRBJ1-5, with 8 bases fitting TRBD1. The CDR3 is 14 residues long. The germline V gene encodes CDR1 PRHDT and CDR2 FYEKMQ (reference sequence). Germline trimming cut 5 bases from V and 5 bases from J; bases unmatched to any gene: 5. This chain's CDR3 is CASSLGTGYQPQHF. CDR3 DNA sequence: TGTGCCAGCAGCCTGGGGACAGGCTATCAGCCCCAGCATTTT.

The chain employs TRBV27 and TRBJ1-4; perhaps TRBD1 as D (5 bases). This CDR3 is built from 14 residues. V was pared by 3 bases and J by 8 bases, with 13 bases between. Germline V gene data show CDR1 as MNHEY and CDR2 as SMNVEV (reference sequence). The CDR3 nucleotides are TGTGCCAGCAGTTTCAATCCGCAGGGCGAAAAACTGTTTTTT. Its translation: CASSFNPQGEKLFF.

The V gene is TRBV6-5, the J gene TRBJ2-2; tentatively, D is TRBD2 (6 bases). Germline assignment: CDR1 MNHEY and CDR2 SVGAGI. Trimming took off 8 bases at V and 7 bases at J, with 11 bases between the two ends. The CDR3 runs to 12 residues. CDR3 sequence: CASGEVHGELFF. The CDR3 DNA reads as TGTGCCAGCGGGGAGGTACACGGGGAGCTGTTTTTT.

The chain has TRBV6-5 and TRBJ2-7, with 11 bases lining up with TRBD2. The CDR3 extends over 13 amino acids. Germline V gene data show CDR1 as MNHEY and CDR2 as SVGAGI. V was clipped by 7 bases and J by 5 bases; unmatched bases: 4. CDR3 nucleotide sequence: TGTGCCAGCACGGGACTAGCGGATGACGAGCAGTACTTC. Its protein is CASTGLADDEQYF.

The CDR3 loop is CASTGLASDTQYF. In DNA, the CDR3 is TGTGCCAGCACGGGACTAGCGTCTGATACGCAGTATTTT. This chain links TRBV28 with TRBJ2-3; 10 nucleotides align to TRBD2. The CDR3 is 13 residues long. From germline, CDR1 is MDHEN and CDR2 SYDVKM. V lost 7 bases, J lost 6 bases, and 4 bases stayed unmatched.

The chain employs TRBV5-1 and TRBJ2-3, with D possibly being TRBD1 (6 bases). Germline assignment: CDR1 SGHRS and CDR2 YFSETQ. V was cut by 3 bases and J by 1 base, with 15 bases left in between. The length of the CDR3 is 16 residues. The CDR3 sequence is CASSSKPGHRTDTQYF. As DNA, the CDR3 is TGCGCCAGCAGCTCAAAACCGGGACACCGCACAGATACGCAGTATTTT. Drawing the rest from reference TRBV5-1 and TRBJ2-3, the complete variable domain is KAGVTQTPRYLIKTRGQQVTLSCSPISGHRSVSWYQQTPGQGLQFLFEYFSETQRNKGNFPGRFSGRQFSNSRSEMNVSTLELGDSALYLCASSSKPGHRTDTQYFGPGTRLTVL.

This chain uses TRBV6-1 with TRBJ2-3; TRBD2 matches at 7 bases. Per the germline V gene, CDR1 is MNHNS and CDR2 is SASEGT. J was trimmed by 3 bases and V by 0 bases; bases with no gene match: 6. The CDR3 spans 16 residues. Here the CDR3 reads CASSEARGGTTDTQYF. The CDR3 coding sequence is TGTGCCAGCAGTGAAGCGCGGGGAGGGACTACAGATACGCAGTATTTT.

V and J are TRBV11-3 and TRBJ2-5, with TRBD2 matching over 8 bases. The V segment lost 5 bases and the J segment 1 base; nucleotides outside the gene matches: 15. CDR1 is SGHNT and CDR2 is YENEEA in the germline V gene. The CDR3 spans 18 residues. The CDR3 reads CASSDYKDSGASQETQYF. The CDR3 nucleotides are TGTGCCAGCAGCGATTATAAGGATAGCGGGGCTTCCCAAGAGACCCAGTACTTC.

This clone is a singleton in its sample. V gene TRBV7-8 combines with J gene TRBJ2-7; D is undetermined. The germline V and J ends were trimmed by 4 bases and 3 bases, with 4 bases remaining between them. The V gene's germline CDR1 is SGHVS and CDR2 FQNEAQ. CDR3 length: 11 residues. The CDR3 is CASSSYYEQYF. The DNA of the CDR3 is TGTGCCAGCAGCTCTTACTACGAGCAGTACTTC. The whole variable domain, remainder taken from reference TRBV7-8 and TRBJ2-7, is GAGVSQSPRYKVAKRGQDVALRCDPISGHVSLFWYQQALGQGPEFLTYFQNEAQLDKSGLPSDRFFAERPEGSVSTLKIQRTQQEDSAVYLCASSSYYEQYFGPGTRLTVT.

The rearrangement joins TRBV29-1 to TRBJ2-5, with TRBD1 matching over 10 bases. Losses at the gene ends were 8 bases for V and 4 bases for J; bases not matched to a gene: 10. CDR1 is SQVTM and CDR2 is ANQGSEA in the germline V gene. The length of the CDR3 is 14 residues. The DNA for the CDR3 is TGCAGCACGGGGGGACAGGGGAAAGGAGAGACCCAGTACTTC. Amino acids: CSTGGQGKGETQYF.

CDR3: CASSAGWGNTEAFF. For the CDR3, the DNA is TGTGCCAGCAGCGCAGGGTGGGGGAACACTGAAGCTTTCTTT. The genes are TRBV9 and TRBJ1-1; maybe TRBD1 (5 bases). This CDR3 contains 14 residues. The germline V and J ends were trimmed by 3 bases and 1 base, with 10 bases remaining between them. Germline V gives CDR1 SGDLS, CDR2 YYNGEE.

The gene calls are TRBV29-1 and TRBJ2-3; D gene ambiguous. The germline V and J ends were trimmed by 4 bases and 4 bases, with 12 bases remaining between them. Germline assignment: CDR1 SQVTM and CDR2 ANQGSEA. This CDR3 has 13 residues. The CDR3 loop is CSVGSSSSDTQYF. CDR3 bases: TGCAGCGTTGGGAGCAGCAGCTCAGATACGCAGTATTTT.

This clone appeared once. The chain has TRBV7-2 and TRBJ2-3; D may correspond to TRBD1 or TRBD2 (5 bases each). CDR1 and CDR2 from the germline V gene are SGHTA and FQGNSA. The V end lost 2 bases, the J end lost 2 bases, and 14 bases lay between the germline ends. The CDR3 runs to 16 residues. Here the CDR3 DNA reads TGTGCCAGCAGCTTATTGGGGGTTGGGTCCACAGATACGCAGTATTTT. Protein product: CASSLLGVGSTDTQYF.

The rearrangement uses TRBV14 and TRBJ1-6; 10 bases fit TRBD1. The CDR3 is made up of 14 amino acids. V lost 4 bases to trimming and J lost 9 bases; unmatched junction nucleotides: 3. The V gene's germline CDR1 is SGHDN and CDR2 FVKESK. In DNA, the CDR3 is TGTGCCAGCAGCCCCTGGGACAGGGGTTCACCCCTCCACTTT. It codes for CASSPWDRGSPLHF.

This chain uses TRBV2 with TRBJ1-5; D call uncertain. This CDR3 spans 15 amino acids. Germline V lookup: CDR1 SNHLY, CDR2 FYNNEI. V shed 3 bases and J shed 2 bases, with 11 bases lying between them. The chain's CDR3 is CASSDWGEGNQPQHF. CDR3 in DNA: TGTGCCAGCAGTGATTGGGGTGAAGGCAATCAGCCCCAGCATTTT.

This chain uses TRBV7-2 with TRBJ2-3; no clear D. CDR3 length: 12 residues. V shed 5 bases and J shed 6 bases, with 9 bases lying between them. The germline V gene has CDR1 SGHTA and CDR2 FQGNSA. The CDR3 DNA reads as TGTGCCAGCAGCGAGACTGGCGATACGCAGTATTTT. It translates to CASSETGDTQYF.

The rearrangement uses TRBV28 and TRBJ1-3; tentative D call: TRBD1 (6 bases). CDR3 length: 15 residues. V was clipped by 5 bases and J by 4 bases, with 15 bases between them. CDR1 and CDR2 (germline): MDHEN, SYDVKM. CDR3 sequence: CASSTAGVGGNTIYF. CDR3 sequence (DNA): TGTGCCAGCAGTACGGCAGGGGTTGGGGGAAACACCATATATTTT.

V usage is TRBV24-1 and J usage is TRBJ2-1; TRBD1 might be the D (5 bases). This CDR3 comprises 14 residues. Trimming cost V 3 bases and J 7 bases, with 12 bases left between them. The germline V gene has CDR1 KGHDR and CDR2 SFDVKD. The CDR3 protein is CATSDPGWVNEQFF. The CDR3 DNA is TGTGCCACCAGTGATCCAGGGTGGGTTAATGAGCAGTTCTTC.

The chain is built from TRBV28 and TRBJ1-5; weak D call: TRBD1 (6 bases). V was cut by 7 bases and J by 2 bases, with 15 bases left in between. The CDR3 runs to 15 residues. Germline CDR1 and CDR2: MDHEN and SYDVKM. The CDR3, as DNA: TGTGCCAGCATATCCGCCTACAGGGGCAATCAGCCCCAGCATTTT. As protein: CASISAYRGNQPQHF.

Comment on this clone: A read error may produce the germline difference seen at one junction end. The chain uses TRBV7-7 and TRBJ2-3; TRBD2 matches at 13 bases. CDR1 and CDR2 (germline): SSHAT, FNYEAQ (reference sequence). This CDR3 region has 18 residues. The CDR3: CASSPRLAGGPVADTQYF. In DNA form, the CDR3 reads TGTGCTAGCAGCCCACGACTAGCGGGGGGCCCTGTAGCAGATACGCAGTATTTT.

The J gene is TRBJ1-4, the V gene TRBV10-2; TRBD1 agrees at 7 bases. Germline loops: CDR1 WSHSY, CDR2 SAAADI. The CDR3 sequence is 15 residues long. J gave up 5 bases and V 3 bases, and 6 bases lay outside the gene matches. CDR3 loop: CASSDPTGPNEKLFF. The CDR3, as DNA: TGCGCCAGCAGTGACCCGACAGGGCCCAATGAAAAACTGTTTTTT.

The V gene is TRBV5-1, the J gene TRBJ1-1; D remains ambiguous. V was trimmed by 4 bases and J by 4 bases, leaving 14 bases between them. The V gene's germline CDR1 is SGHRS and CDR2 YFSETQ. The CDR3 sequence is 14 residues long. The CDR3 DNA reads TGCGCCAGCAGCCGCACGGGGATGGGCACTGAAGCTTTCTTT. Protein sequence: CASSRTGMGTEAFF. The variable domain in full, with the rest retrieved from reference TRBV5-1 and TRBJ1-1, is KAGVTQTPRYLIKTRGQQVTLSCSPISGHRSVSWYQQTPGQGLQFLFEYFSETQRNKGNFPGRFSGRQFSNSRSEMNVSTLELGDSALYLCASSRTGMGTEAFFGQGTRLTVV.

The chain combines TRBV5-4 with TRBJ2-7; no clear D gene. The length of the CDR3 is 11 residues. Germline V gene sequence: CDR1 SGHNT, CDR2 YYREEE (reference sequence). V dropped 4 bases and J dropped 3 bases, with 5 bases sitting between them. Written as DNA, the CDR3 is TGTGCCAGCAGCCCCTACTACGAGCAGTACTTC. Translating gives CASSPYYEQYF.

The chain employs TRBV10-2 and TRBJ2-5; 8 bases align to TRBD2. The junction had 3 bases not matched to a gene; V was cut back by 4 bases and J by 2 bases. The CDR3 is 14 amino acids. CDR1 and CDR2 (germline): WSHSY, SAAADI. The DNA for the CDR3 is TGCGCCAGCAGTGTAGCGGGGTTACAAGAGACCCAGTACTTC. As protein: CASSVAGLQETQYF.

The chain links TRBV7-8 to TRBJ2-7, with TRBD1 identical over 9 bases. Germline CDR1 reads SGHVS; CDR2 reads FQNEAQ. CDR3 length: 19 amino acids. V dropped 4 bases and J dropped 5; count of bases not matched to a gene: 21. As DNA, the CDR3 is TGTGCCAGCAGCTCCCGCCCCCCGATCTTCGGACAGGGGAGGGACGAGCAGTACTTC. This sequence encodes CASSSRPPIFGQGRDEQYF.

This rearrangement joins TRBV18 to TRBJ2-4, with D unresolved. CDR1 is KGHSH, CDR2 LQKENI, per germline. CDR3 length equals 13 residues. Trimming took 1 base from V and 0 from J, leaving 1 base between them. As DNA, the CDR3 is TGTGCCAGCTCACCACTAGCCAAAAACATTCAGTACTTC. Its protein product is CASSPLAKNIQYF.